This paragraph reports one T cell receptor beta chain. Sequencing used immunoSEQ multiplex PCR; TCRdb keeps in-frame clones, though not all of them. The table includes approximately 80,000 clones, approximately 81% detected once. The sample is drawn from a study of PD-1 blockade in mismatch repair-deficient tumors. The ends were cut back, 3 bases at V and 1 base at J, with 10 bases in the middle. The CDR3 is 14 residues long. The input for sequencing was peripheral blood, taken 44 weeks after starting pembrolizumab. The sequence came from an adult with mismatch repair-deficient cancer. The V and J genes are TRBV23-1 and TRBJ2-7; weak D call: TRBD1 (5 bases). TRBV23-1 is an ORF for which the function is uncertain. The CDR3 region is CASSHPQGSYEQYF. DNA for the CDR3: TGCGCCAGCAGTCACCCGCAGGGATCCTACGAGCAGTACTTC.